The following is a TCR beta chain sequence with its context. This entry is derived from a study of control samples from healthy donors and cancer patients. This CDR3 has 13 amino acids. V gave up 2 bases and J gave up 3 bases, with 6 bases separating them. Per the germline V gene, CDR1 is SGHTA and CDR2 is FQGTGA. The data were produced by immunoSEQ multiplex PCR, yet TCRdb's version contains in-frame clones alone and is incomplete. The sample gives roughly 130,000 clones, about 88% of which show up once; roughly 3.2% is in the top ten. V usage is TRBV7-3 and J usage is TRBJ2-3; D ambiguous. This receptor was taken from a man over 45 in good health. The sequenced material came from blood. Written as DNA, the CDR3 is TGTGCCAGCAGCTTAGGGGATACAGATACGCAGTATTTT. This encodes CASSLGDTDTQYF.